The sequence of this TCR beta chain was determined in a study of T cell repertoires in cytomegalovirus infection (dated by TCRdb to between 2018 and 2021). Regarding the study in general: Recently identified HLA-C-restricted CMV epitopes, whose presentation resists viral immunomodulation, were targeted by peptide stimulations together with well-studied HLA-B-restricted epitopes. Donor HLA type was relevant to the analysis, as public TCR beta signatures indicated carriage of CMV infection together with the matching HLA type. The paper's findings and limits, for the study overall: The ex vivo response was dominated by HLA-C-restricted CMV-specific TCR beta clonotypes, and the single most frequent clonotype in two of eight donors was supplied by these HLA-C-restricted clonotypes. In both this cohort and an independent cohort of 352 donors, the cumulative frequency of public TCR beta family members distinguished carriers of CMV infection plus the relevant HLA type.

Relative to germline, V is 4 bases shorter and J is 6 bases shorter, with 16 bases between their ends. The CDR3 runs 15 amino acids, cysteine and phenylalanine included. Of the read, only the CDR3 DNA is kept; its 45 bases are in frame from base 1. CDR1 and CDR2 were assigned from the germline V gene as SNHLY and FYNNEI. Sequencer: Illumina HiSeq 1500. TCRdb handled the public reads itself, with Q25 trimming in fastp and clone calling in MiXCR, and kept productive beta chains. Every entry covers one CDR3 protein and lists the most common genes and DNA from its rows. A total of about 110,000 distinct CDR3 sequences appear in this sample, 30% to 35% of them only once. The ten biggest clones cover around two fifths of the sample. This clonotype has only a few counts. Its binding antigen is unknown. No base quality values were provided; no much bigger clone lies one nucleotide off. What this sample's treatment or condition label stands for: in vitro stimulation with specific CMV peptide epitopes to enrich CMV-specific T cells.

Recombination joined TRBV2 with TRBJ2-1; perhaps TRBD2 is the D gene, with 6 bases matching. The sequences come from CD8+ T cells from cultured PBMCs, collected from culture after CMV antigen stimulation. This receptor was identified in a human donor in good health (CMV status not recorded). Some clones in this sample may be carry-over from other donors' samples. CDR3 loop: CASSGSLALLNEQFF. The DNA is TGTGCCAGCAGTGGCAGTCTAGCGCTACTCAATGAGCAGTTCTTC.